These 5 T cell receptor beta chains came from one sample sequenced in a study of T-cell reconstitution after alpha-beta-depleted transplantation in children. Molecular barcoding with unique molecular identifiers was used for the TCRbeta library. Via MiXCR, TCRdb re-called the PCR reads, giving one row per CDR3 protein. Of approximately 130,000 distinct CDR3 sequences in the sample, roughly 9.7% were seen once. The specimen comprised PBMCs, mostly from graft donor cells, sampled 180 days after TCRalphabeta/CD19-depleted stem cell transplant. These receptors were obtained from a girl in the first two years of life who had a stem cell transplant for combined immunodeficiency, so the T cells may come from the graft donor.

This clonotype was detected a few times. The genes are TRBV20-1 and TRBJ2-2, with no clear D. Trimming left V 2 bases short and J 2 bases short, with 9 bases between. The CDR3 spans 14 residues. The germline V gene has CDR1 DFQATT and CDR2 SNEGSKA (reference sequence). CDR3 bases: TGCAGTGCTAGACAGGTTTTTAACACCGGGGAGCTGTTTTTT. Translation gives CSARQVFNTGELFF.

This clonotype has just a few counts. The chain combines TRBV21-1 with TRBJ1-4; the table's D call of TRBD1 was not tested on the DNA. TRBV21-1 is termed a pseudogene. The CDR3 runs to 15 residues. The CDR3 DNA sequence: TGTGCCAGCAGCATCAGGACAGAGTTTAATGAAAAACTGTTTTTT. This encodes CASSIRTEFNEKLFF.

This clonotype was seen more than once but under ten times. The J gene is TRBJ2-1, the V gene TRBV20-1; D not resolved. The CDR3 runs 13 residues. V dropped 6 bases and J dropped 3 bases, with 12 bases sitting between them. CDR1 DFQATT and CDR2 SNEGSKA come from the germline V gene (reference sequence). The CDR3 DNA sequence: TGCAGTGCCCCCCGATACGGCTACAATGAGCAGTTCTTC. The encoded protein is CSAPRYGYNEQFF.

In this sample, this clonotype turned up many times. The V call is TRBV20-1, the J call TRBJ2-3, with D perhaps TRBD2 (6 bases). This CDR3 spans 14 amino acids. Germline CDR1 is DFQATT and CDR2 is SNEGSKA (reference sequence). V gave up 8 bases and J gave up 7 bases, with 22 bases separating them. The CDR3 reads CSWEGRERSNTQYF. CDR3 DNA sequence: TGCAGTTGGGAAGGGCGGGAACGTTCAAATACGCAGTATTTT.

This clonotype showed up just a few times. The rearrangement joins TRBV12-3 or TRBV12-4 to TRBJ1-6; D might be TRBD1 (5 bases). The CDR3 sequence is 13 residues long. Trimming took off 6 bases at V and 10 bases at J, with 13 bases between the two ends. CDR3 sequence reads: CASSPGGGSPLHF. Here the CDR3 DNA reads TGTGCCAGCAGCCCCGGGGGGGGATCACCCCTCCACTTT.